This T cell receptor (beta chain) was profiled in a study of blood T cell repertoires in COVID-19 (dated by TCRdb to about 2020). About the study as a whole: Samples from collaborators originated in the United States, Italy and Spain and spanned both the acute and convalescent phases of COVID-19. The samples were drawn from the first 160 participants of the ongoing ImmuneRACE study and from 1,254 subjects provided by 6 global collaborators. Sample metadata almost always included a de-identified subject ID, COVID-19 status, age in years and sex. The dataset comprised deeply sampled blood TCRbeta repertoires from subjects exposed to, actively infected with, or recovered from COVID-19. Where HLA class I and class II types were available, the types were taken from metadata supplied by the sample provider, not from assay-based typing. The repertoires were released in a freely available public database meant as a resource for research on the immune response to SARS-CoV-2. The prospective study material was composed of cDNA or gDNA derived from T cells, B-cell-depleted T cells, or PBMCs.

The junction shows trimming of 4 bases on V and 1 base on J, and the gene matches do not reach 6 bases of it. CDR1 is given as SGDLS and CDR2 as YYNGEE, both from the germline V gene. The CDR3 covers 15 residues, taking in both the cysteine and the phenylalanine. CDR3 DNA only is kept here, 45 bases in frame from base 1. With regard to this clone: Its antigen is unknown. The record has no base qualities; no much larger clone is one base away.

TCRbeta CDR3 regions were amplified from genomic DNA by means of the immunoSEQ Assay, a bias-controlled multiplex PCR. Concerning the study's data processing: The number of nucleated cells in each sample was estimated by amplification of reference gene primers within the assay. Sequence reads were collapsed and filtered to measure the absolute abundance of every unique TCRbeta CDR3 rearrangement. For each sample, productive Simpson clonality was calculated as the square root of Simpson's diversity index across productive rearrangements. TCRdb retrieved this table from immuneACCESS and kept in-frame rearrangements only. Not all clones are present; in checked studies, unresolved V genes account for under half, and no reason is known for the remainder. From that table come the V and J calls and clone size; the DNA was used to work out D and trimming. Counted in this sample were approximately 160,000 clones; roughly four fifths of them appeared once. The top ten clones comprise around 7.7% of the sample.

Study-wide conclusions, independent of this receptor: How much clinical and demographic metadata was included differed by source and by participant, and the metadata was provided uncurated.

In the prospective study, participants were about 18 to 100 years old, resided in 20 to 30 geographic areas of the United States, and were enrolled through a virtual design. In the prospective study, participants were assigned to cohorts based on the clinical history participants reported in a screening survey and a study questionnaire. ImmuneRACE Cohort 3 recovered participants were defined by two consecutive negative NP/OP PCR tests, healthcare professional clearance, or symptom resolution. Mobile phlebotomists in the prospective study collected whole blood, serum and a nasopharyngeal or oropharyngeal swab from every participant. Participants in the prospective study had the option to provide additional blood draws and questionnaires over an approximately 2-month period. Before DNA extraction, prospective study blood samples were shipped either frozen or at room temperature.

Sequencing input: PBMCs or T cells enriched from blood (not recorded which). This TCR was recovered from a man aged 50 to 60 who had recovered from COVID-19. The rearranged segments are TRBV9 and TRBJ2-3, with 7 bases aligning to TRBD2. The CDR3: CASSKLASGTDTQYF. Read as DNA, the sequence is TGTGCCAGCAGCAAACTAGCGAGCGGCACAGATACGCAGTATTTT.